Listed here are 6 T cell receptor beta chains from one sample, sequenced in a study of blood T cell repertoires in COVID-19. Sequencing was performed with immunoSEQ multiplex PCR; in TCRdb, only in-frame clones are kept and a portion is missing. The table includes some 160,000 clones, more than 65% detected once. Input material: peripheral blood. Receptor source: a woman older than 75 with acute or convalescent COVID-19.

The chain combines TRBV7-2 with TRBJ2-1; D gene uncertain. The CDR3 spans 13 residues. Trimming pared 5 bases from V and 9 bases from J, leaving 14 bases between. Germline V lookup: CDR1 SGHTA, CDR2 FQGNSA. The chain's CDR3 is CASSPPRTSEQFF. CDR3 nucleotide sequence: TGTGCCAGCAGCCCGCCCAGAACAAGTGAGCAGTTCTTC. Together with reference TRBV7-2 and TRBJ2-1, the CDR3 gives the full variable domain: GAGVSQSPSNKVTEKGKDVELRCDPISGHTALYWYRQSLGQGLEFLIYFQGNSAPDKSGLPSDRFSAERTGGSVSTLTIQRTQQEDSAVYLCASSPPRTSEQFFGPGTRLTVL.

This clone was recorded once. The CDR3 coding sequence is TGTGCCAGTAGGGAGCGAAATCAGCCCCAGCATTTT. Translated: CASRERNQPQHF. J is TRBJ1-5 and V is TRBV19; D ambiguous. CDR3 size: 12 residues. Trimming cost V 6 bases and J 4 bases, with 7 bases left between them. Germline assignment: CDR1 LNHDA and CDR2 SQIVND (reference sequence).

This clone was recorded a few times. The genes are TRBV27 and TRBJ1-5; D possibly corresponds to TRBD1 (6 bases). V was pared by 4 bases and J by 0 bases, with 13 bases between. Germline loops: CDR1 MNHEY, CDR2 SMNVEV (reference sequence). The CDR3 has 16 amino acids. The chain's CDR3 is CASSSFGQYSNQPQHF. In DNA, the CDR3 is TGTGCCAGCAGTTCATTCGGACAGTATAGCAATCAGCCCCAGCATTTT.

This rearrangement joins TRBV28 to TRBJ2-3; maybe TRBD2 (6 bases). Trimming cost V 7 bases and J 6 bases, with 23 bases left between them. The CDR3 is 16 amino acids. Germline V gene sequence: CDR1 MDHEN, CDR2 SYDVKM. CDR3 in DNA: TGTGCCAGCACCAATGGAGGGACGCAGGGTCCCGATACGCAGTATTTT. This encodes CASTNGGTQGPDTQYF.

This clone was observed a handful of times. The CDR3, as DNA: TGTGCCAGCAGCTTAGGTGCGGCGAACACTGAAGCTTTCTTT. Amino acids: CASSLGAANTEAFF. The chain employs TRBV11-2 and TRBJ1-1; D remains ambiguous. Between the trimmed V and J ends, which lost 1 base and 1 base, there was a span of 7 bases. This CDR3 spans 14 amino acids. From germline, CDR1 is SGHAT and CDR2 FQNNGV.

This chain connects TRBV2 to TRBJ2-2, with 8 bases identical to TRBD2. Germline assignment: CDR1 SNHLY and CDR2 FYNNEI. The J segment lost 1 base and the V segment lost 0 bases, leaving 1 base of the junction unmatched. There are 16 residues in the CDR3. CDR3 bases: TGTGCCAGCAGTGAAGCCGGGACTAGGAACACCGGGGAGCTGTTTTTT. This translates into CASSEAGTRNTGELFF.